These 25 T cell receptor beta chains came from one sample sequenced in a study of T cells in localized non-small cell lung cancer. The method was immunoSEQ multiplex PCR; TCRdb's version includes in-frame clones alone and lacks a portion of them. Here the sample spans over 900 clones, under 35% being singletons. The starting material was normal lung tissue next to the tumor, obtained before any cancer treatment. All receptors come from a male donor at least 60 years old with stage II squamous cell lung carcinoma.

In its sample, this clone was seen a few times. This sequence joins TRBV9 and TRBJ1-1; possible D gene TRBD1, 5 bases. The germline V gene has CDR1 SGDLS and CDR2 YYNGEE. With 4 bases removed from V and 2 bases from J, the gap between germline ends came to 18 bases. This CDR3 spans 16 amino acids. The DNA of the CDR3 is TGTGCCAGCAGCCCCCATGGCAGCAGGGCAAACACTGAAGCTTTCTTT. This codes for CASSPHGSRANTEAFF.

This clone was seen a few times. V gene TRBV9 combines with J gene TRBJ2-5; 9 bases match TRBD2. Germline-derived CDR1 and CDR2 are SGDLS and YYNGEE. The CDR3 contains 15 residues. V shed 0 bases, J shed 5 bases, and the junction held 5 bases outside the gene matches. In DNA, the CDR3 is TGTGCCAGCAGCGTAGAGGGACTAGCAGGGGAGACCCAGTACTTC. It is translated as CASSVEGLAGETQYF.

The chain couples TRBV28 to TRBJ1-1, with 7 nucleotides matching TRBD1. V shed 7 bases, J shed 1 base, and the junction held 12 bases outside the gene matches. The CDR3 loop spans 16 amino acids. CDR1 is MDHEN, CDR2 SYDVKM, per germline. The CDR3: CASTREKGGRNTEAFF. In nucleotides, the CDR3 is TGTGCCAGCACCAGGGAGAAAGGGGGCCGGAACACTGAAGCTTTCTTT.

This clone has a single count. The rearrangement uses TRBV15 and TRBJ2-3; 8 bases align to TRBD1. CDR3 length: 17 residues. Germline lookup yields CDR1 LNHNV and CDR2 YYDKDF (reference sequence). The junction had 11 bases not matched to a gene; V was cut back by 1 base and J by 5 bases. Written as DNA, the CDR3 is TGTGCCACCAGCAGAGGCGGGACAGGAGCGCATCGAGATACGCAGTATTTT. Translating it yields CATSRGGTGAHRDTQYF.

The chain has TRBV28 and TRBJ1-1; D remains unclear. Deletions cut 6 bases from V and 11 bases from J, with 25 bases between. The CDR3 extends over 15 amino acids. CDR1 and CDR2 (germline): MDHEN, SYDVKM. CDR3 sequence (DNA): TGTGCCAGCAGCTCCTACACGGGTAGTGGGCAAGGGGCTTTCTTT. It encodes CASSSYTGSGQGAFF.

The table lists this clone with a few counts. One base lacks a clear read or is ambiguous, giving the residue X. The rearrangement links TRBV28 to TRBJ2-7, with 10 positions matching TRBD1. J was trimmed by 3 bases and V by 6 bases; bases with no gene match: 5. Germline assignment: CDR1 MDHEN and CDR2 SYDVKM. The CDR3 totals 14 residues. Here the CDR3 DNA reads TGTGCCAGCAGAAGACAGGGGGCCTYCTACGAGCAGTACTTC. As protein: CASRRQGAXYEQYF.

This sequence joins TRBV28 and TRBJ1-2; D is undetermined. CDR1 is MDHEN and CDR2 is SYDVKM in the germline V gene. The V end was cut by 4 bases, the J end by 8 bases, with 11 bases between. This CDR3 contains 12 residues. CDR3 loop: CASSSEVGGYTF. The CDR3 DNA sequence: TGTGCCAGCAGTTCCGAGGTGGGAGGCTACACCTTC.

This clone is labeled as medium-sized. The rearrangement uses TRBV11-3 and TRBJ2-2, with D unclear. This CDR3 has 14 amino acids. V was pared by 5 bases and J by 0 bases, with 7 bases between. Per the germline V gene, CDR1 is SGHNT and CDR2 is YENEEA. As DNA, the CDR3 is TGTGCCAGCAGCGAAGACACGAACACCGGGGAGCTGTTTTTT. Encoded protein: CASSEDTNTGELFF. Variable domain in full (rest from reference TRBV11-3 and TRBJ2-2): EAGVVQSPRYKIIEKKQPVAFWCNPISGHNTLYWYLQNLGQGPELLIRYENEEAVDDSQLPKDRFSAERLKGVDSTLKIQPAELGDSAVYLCASSEDTNTGELFFGEGSRLTVL.

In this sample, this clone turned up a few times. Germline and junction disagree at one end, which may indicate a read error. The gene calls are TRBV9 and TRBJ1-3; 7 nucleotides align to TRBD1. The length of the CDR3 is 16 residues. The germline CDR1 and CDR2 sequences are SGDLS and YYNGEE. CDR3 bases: TGTGCCAGCAGGAGGCAGACAGGGAGCTCTGGAAACATCATATATTTT. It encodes CASRRQTGSSGNIIYF. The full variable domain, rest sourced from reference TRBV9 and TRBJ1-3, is DSGVTQTPKHLITATGQRVTLRCSPRSGDLSVYWYQQSLDQGLQFLIQYYNGEERAKGNILERFSAQQFPDLHSELNLSSLELGDSALYFCASRRQTGSSGNIIYFGEGSWLTVV.

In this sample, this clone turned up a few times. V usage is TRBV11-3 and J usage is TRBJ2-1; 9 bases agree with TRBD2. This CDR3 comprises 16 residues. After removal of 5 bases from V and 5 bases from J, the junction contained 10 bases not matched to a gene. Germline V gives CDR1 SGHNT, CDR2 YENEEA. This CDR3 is CASSPFQVAGDNEQFF. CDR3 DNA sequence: TGTGCCAGCAGCCCCTTTCAGGTAGCGGGAGACAATGAGCAGTTCTTC.

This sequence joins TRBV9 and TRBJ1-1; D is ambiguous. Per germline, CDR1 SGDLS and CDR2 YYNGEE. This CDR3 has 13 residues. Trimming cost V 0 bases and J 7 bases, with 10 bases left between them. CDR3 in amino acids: CASSVALWGEAFF. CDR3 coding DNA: TGTGCCAGCAGCGTAGCCCTTTGGGGTGAAGCTTTCTTT.

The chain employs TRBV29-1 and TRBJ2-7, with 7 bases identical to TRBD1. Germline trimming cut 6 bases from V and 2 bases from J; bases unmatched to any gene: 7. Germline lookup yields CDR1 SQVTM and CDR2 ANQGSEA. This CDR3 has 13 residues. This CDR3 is CSVIRGNTYEQYF. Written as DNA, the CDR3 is TGCAGCGTGATCAGGGGGAATACCTACGAGCAGTACTTC.

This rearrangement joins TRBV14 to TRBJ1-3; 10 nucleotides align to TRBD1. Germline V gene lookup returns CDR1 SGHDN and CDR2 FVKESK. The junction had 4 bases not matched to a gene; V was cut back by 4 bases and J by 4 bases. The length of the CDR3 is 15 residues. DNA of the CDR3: TGTGCCAGCAGCCCAGACAGGGGGCCGGGAAACACCATATATTTT. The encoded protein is CASSPDRGPGNTIYF.

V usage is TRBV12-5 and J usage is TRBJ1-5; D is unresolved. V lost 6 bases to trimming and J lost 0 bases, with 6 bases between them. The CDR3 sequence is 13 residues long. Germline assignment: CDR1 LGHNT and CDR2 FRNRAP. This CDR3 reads CASGADSNQPQHF. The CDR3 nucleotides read TGTGCTAGTGGAGCCGATAGCAATCAGCCCCAGCATTTT. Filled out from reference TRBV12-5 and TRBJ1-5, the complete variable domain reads DARVTQTPRHKVTEMGQEVTMRCQPILGHNTVFWYRQTMMQGLELLAYFRNRAPLDDSGMPKDRFSAEMPDATLATLKIQPSEPRDSAVYFCASGADSNQPQHFGDGTRLSIL.

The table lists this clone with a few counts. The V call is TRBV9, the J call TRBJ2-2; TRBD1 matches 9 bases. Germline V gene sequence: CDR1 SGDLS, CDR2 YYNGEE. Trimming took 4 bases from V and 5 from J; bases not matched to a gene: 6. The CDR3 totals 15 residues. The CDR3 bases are TGTGCCAGCAGCCCCGACAGGGGGGGAACCGGGGAGCTGTTTTTT. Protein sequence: CASSPDRGGTGELFF. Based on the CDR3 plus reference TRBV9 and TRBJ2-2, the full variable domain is DSGVTQTPKHLITATGQRVTLRCSPRSGDLSVYWYQQSLDQGLQFLIQYYNGEERAKGNILERFSAQQFPDLHSELNLSSLELGDSALYFCASSPDRGGTGELFFGEGSRLTVL.

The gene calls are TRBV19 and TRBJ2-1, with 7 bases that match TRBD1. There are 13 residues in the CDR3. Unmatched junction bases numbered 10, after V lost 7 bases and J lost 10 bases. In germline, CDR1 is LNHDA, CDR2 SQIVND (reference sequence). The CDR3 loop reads CASIEAGGWEQFF. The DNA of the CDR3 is TGTGCCAGTATAGAGGCAGGGGGTTGGGAGCAGTTCTTC.

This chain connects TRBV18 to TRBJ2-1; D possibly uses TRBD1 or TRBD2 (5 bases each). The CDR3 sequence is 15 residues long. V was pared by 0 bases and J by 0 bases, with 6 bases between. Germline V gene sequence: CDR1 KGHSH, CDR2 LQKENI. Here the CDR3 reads CASSPPGTSYNEQFF. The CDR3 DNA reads TGTGCCAGCTCACCACCCGGGACCTCCTACAATGAGCAGTTCTTC. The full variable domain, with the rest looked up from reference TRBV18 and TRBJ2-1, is NAGVMQNPRHLVRRRGQEARLRCSPMKGHSHVYWYRQLPEEGLKFMVYLQKENIIDESGMPKERFSAEFPKEGPSILRIQQVVRGDSAAYFCASSPPGTSYNEQFFGPGTRLTVL.

Here the CDR3 reads CSVPSDRGQAFF. CDR3 in DNA: TGCAGCGTTCCCTCGGACAGGGGCCAGGCTTTCTTT. The rearrangement links TRBV29-1 to TRBJ1-1; 9 bases line up with TRBD1. This CDR3 spans 12 amino acids. V lost 5 bases to trimming and J lost 11 bases; unmatched junction nucleotides: 9. Germline V lookup: CDR1 SQVTM, CDR2 ANQGSEA.

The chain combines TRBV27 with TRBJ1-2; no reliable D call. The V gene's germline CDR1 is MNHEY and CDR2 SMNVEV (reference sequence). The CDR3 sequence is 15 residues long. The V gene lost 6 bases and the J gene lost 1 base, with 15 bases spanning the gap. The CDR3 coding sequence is TGTGCCAGCAGCCCCATAGGGCTTCTTAACTATGGCTACACCTTC. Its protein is CASSPIGLLNYGYTF.

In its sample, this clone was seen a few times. CDR3 sequence (DNA): TGCGCCAGCAGCCAAGTCCCCAGGTCCTCTGGAAACACCATATATTTT. Translated, it gives CASSQVPRSSGNTIYF. The V and J genes are TRBV1 and TRBJ1-3; TRBD1, as called in the table, went unchecked against the DNA. TRBV1 is deemed a pseudogene. This CDR3 spans 16 amino acids.

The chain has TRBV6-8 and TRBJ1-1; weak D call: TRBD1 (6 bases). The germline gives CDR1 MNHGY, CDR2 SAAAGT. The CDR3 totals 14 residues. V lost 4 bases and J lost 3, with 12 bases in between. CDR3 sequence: CASSLGTFHTEAFF. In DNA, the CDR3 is TGTGCCAGCAGTTTGGGGACATTCCACACTGAAGCTTTCTTT.

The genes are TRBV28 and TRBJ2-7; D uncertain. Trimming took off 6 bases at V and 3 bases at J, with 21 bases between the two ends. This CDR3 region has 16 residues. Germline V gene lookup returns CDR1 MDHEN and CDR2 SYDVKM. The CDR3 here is CASSSPRGLLFYEQYF. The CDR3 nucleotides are TGTGCCAGCAGCTCCCCGAGAGGTTTGTTGTTCTACGAGCAGTACTTC.

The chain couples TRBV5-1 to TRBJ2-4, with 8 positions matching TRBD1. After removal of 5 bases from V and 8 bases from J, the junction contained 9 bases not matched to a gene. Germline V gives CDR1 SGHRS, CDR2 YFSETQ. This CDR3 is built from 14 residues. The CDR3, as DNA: TGCGCCAGCAGACCCGACAGGGGTGGAGACATTCAGTACTTC. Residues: CASRPDRGGDIQYF.

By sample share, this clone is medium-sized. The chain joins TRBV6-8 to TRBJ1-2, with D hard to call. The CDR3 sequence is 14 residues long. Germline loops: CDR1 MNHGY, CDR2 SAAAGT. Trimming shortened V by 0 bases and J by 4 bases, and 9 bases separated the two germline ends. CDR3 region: CASSYSPASYGYTF. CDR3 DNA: TGTGCCAGCAGTTACTCTCCAGCCTCCTATGGCTACACCTTC.

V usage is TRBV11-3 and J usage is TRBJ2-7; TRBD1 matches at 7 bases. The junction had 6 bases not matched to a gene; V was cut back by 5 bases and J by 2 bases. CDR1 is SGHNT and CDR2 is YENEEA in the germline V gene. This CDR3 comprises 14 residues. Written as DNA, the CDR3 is TGTGCCAGCAGCCCCGGACAGGCGGCCTACGAGCAGTACTTC. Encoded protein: CASSPGQAAYEQYF.